This T cell receptor beta chain appears in the sequencing data of a study of shared clonotypes between healthy human individuals. General study points: All-four-donor shared clonotypes had higher generation probabilities than non-shared clonotypes did. A small donor pool kept down the genetic and exposure-history diversity that was represented.

Donors had no recently reported acute infections or vaccinations and were HIV-negative. The data were produced by immunoSEQ multiplex PCR, yet TCRdb's version contains in-frame clones alone and is incomplete. The sample has about 2.4 million clones; more than 85% are singletons. Points on this clone: The target antigen is unknown.

CDR1 is SGHTS, CDR2 YDEGEE, per germline. V lost 0 bases and J lost 4; bases outside the gene matches: 6. The CDR3 contains 17 residues. Sequenced material: naive CD4+ T cells from PBMCs. Subset here: CD45RA+ positively selected. The J gene is TRBJ2-2, the V gene TRBV5-8; 10 nucleotides align to TRBD2. The receptor was isolated from a man aged 18-30 years in good health. Some clones in this sample may be carry-over from other donors' samples. The CDR3 is CASSLASRLAGTGELFF. The CDR3 region has the DNA TGTGCCAGCAGCTTGGCCTCCCGACTAGCGGGCACCGGGGAGCTGTTTTTT.